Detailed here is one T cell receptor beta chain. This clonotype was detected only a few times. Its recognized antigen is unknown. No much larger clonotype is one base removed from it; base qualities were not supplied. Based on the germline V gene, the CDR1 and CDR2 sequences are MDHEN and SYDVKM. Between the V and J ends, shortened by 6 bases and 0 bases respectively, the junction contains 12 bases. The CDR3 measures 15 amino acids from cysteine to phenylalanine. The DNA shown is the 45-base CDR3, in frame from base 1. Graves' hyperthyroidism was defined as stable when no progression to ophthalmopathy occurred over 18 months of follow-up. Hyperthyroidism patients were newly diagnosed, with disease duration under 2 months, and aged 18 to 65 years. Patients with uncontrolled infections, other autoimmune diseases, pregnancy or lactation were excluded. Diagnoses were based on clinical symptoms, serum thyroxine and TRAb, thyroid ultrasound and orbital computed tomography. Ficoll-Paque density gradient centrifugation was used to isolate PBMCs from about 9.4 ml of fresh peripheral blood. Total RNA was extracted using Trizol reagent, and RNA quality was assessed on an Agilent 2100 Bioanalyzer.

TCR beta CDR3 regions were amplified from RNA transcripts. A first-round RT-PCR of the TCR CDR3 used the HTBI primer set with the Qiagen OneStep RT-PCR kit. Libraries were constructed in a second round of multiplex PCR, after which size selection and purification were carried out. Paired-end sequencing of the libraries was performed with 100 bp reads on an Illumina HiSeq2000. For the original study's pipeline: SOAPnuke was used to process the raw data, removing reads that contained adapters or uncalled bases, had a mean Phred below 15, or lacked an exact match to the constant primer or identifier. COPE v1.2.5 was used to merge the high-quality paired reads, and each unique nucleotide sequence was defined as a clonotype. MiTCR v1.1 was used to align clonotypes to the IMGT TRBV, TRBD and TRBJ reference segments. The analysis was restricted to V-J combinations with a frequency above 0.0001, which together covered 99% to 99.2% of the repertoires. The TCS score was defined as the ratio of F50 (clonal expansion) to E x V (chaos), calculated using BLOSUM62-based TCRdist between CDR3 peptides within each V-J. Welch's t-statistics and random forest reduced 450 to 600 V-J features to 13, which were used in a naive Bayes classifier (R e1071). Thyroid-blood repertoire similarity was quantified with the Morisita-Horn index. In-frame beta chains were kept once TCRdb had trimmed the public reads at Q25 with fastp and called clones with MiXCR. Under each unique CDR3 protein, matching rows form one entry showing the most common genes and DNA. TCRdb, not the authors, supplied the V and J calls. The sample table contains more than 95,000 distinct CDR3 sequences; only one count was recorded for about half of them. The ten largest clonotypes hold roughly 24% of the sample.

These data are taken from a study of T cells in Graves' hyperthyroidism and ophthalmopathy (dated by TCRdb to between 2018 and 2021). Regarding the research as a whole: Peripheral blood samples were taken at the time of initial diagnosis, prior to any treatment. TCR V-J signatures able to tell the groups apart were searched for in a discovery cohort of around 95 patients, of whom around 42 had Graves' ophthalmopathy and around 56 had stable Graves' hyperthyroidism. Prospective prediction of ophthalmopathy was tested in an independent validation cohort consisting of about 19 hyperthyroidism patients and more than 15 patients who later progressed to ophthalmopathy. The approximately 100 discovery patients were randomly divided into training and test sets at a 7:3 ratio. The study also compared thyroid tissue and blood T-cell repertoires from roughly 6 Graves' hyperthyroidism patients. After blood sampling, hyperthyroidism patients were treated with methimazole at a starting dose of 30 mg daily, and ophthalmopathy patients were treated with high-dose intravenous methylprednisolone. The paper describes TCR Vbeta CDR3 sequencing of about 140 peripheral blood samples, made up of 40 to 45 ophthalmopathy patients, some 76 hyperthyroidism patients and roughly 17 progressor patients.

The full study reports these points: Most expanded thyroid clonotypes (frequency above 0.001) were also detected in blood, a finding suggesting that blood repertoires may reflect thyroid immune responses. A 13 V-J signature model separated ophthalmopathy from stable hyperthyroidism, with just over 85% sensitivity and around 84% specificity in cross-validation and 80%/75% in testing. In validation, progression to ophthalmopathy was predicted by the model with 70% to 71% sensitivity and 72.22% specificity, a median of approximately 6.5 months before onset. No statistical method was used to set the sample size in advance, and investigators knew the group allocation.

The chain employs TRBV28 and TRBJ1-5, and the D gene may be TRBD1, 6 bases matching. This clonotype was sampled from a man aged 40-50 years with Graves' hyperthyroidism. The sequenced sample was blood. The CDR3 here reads CASRPGTPSNQPQHF. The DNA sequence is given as TGTGCCAGCAGACCCGGGACACCTAGCAATCAGCCCCAGCATTTT.